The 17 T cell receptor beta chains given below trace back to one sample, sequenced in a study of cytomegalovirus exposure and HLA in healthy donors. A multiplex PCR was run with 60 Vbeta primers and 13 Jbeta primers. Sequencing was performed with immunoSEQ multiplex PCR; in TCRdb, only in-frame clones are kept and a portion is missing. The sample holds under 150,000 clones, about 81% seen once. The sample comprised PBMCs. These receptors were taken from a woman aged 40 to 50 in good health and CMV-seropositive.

CDR3 sequence: CARSPPPQGTRDEQYF. The CDR3 bases are TGTGCCAGAAGCCCCCCACCACAGGGGACGCGCGACGAGCAGTACTTC. The chain carries TRBV5-3 and TRBJ2-7; TRBD1 matches at 7 bases. TRBV5-3 carries the ORF label, with uncertain function. The CDR3 runs 16 residues. The V gene end was trimmed by 4 bases and the J gene end by 5 bases; junction bases not matched to a gene: 15.

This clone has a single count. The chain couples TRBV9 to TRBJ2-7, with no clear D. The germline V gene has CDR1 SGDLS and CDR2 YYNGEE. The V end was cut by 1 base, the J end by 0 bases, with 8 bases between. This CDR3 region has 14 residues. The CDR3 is CASSVTKNSYEQYF. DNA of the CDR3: TGTGCCAGCAGCGTAACAAAAAACTCCTACGAGCAGTACTTC.

This CDR3 reads CASSPDTGRSNQPQHF. CDR3 DNA sequence: TGTGCCAGCAGCCCAGATACGGGGAGGAGCAATCAGCCCCAGCATTTT. This chain joins TRBV7-3 and TRBJ1-5; D remains unclear. Germline V gene lookup returns CDR1 SGHTA and CDR2 FQGTGA. The CDR3 is 16 residues long. V lost 5 bases and J lost 1, with 15 bases in between.

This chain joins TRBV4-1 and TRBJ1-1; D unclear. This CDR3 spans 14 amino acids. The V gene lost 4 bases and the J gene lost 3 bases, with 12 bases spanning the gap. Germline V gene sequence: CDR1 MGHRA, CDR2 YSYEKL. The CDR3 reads CASSPQRRDTEAFF. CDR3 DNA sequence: TGCGCCAGCAGCCCTCAACGTCGGGACACTGAAGCTTTCTTT.

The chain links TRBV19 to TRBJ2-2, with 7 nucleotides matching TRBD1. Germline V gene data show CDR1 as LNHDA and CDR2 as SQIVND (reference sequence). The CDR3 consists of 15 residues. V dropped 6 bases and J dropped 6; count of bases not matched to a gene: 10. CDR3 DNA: TGTGCCAGTAGGCTGATAGGGGGCCCCTCCGGGGAGCTGTTTTTT. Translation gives CASRLIGGPSGELFF.

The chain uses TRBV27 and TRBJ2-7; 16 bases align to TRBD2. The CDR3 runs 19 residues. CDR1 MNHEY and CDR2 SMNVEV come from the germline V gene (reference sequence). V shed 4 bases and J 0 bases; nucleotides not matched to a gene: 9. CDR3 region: CASSYPGLAGGPHSYEQYF. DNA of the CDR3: TGTGCCAGCAGTTATCCGGGACTAGCGGGAGGGCCTCACTCCTACGAGCAGTACTTC.

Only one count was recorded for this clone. This chain's CDR3 is CASSFSGHGYTF. The CDR3, as DNA: TGTGCCAGCAGCTTCTCAGGTCATGGCTACACCTTC. The chain links TRBV5-8 to TRBJ1-2; D not certain. This CDR3 has 12 residues. Per the germline V gene, CDR1 is SGHTS and CDR2 is YDEGEE. The V and J ends lost 2 bases and 6 bases respectively, with 8 bases between them.

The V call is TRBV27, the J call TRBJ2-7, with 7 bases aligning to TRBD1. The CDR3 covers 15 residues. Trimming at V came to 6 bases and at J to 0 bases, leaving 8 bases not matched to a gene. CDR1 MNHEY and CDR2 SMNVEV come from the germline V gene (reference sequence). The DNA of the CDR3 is TGTGCCAGCAGCTCCGACAGGGCGAACTCCTACGAGCAGTACTTC. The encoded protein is CASSSDRANSYEQYF.

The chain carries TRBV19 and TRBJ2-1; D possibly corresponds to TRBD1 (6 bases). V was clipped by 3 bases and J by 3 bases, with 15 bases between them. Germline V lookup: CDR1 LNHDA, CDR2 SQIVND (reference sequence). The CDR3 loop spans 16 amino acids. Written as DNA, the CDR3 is TGTGCCAGTAGTATTCTCCGTCGGACAGACTACAATGAGCAGTTCTTC. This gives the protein CASSILRRTDYNEQFF.

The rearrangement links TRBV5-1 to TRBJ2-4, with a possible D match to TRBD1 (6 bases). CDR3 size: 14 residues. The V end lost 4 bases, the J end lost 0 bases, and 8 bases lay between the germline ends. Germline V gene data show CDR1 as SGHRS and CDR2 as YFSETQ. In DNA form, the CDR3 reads TGCGCCAGCAGCGAGGGGGTAGCCAAAAACATTCAGTACTTC. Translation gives CASSEGVAKNIQYF.

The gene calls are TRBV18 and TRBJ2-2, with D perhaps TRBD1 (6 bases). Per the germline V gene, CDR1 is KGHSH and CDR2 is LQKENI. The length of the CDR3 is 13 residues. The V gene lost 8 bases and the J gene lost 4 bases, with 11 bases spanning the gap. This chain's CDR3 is CASRGQFTGELFF. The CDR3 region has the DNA TGTGCCAGCCGAGGACAGTTCACCGGGGAGCTGTTTTTT.

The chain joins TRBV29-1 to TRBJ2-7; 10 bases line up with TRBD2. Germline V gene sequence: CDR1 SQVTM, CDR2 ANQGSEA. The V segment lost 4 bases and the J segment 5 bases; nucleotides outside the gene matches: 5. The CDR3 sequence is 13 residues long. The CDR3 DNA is TGCAGCGTTGTGGGCCTAGCGGGAGACGAGCAGTACTTC. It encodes CSVVGLAGDEQYF.

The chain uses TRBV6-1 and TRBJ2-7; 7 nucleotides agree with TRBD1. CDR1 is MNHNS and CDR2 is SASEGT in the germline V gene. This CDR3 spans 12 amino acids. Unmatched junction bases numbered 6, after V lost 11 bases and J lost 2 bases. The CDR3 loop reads CASSQGAYEQYF. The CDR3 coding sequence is TGTGCCTCCAGTCAGGGGGCCTACGAGCAGTACTTC.

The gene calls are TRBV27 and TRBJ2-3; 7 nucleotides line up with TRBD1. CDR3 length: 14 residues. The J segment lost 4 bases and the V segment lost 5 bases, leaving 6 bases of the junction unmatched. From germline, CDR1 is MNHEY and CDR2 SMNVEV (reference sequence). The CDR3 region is CASSPGTVADTQYF. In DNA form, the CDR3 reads TGTGCCAGCAGTCCCGGGACAGTTGCAGATACGCAGTATTTT.

For the CDR3, the DNA is TGTGCCAGCAGTTTATATCAGGAGGGCGAGACCCAGTACTTC. Protein: CASSLYQEGETQYF. The chain couples TRBV28 to TRBJ2-5, with a weak D call TRBD2 (6 bases). Looked up from germline, CDR1 is MDHEN and CDR2 is SYDVKM. The V end was cut by 1 base, the J end by 5 bases, with 11 bases between. This CDR3 region has 14 residues.

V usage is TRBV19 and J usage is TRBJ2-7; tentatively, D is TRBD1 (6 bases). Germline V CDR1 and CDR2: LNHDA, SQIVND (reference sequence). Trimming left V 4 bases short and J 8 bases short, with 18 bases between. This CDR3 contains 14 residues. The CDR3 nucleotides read TGTGCCAGTAGTACGGCCACAGGGAGCCCGCAGCAGTACTTC. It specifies CASSTATGSPQQYF. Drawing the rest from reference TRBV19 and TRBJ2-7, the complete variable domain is DGGITQSPKYLFRKEGQNVTLSCEQNLNHDAMYWYRQDPGQGLRLIYYSQIVNDFQKGDIAEGYSVSREKKESFPLTVTSAQKNPTAFYLCASSTATGSPQQYFGPGTRLTVT.

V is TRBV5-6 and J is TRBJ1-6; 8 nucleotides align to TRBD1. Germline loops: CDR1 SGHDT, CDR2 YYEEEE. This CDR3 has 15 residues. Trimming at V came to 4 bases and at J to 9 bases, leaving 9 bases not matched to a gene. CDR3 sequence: CASSQMTGVGSPLHF. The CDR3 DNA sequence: TGTGCCAGCAGCCAGATGACAGGGGTCGGTTCACCCCTCCACTTT.